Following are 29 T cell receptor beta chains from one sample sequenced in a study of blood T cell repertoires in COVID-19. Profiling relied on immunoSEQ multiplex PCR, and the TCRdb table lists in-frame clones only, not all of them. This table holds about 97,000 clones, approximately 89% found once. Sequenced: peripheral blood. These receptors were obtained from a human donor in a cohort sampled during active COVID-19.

The CDR3 DNA reads TGTGCCAGTAGTATAGATTCGGGGAGCACAGATACGCAGTATTTT. Translation: CASSIDSGSTDTQYF. J is TRBJ2-3 and V is TRBV19, with D possibly matching TRBD2 (5 bases). Germline-derived CDR1 and CDR2 are LNHDA and SQIVND (reference sequence). The CDR3 consists of 15 residues. Between the trimmed V and J ends, which lost 0 bases and 0 bases, there was a span of 7 bases.

The CDR3 region is CASSQVGRSYGYTF. The CDR3 nucleotides read TGTGCCAGCAGCCAAGTTGGCAGGTCCTATGGCTACACCTTC. This rearrangement joins TRBV14 to TRBJ1-2; D call uncertain. V was shortened by 1 base and J by 4 bases, with 10 bases between the two germline ends. Per the germline V gene, CDR1 is SGHDN and CDR2 is FVKESK. The CDR3 has 14 amino acids.

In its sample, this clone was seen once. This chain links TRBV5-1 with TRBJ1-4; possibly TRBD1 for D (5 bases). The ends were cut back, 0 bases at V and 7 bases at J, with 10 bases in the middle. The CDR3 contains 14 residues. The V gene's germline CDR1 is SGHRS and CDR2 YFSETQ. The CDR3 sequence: CASSLAGRVEKLFF. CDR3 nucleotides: TGCGCCAGCAGCTTGGCCGGCAGGGTTGAAAAACTGTTTTTT.

CDR3 sequence: CASRTGFRGTEAFF. CDR3 DNA: TGTGCCAGCAGGACAGGGTTTAGGGGGACTGAAGCTTTCTTT. The rearrangement joins TRBV6-5 to TRBJ1-1; TRBD1 matches 7 bases. The CDR3 is 14 residues long. Germline loops: CDR1 MNHEY, CDR2 SVGAGI. Trimming removed 6 bases from V and 5 bases from J; junction bases left unmatched: 9.

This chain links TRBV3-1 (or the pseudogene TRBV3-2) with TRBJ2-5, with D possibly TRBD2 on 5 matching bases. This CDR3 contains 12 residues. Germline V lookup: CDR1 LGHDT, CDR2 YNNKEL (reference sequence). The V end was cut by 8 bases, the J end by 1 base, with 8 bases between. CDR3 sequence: CASGLSQETQYF. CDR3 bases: TGTGCCAGCGGACTTAGCCAAGAGACCCAGTACTTC.

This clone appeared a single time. This CDR3 reads CASSQSRVEPFITHEQYF. In DNA, the CDR3 is TGCGCCAGCAGTCAATCCCGCGTCGAACCCTTTATTACTCACGAGCAGTACTTC. V gene TRBV23-1 combines with J gene TRBJ2-7; D gene uncertain. TRBV23-1 is an open reading frame, and its role is uncertain. CDR3 length: 18 amino acids. V gave up 0 bases and J gave up 5 bases, with 23 bases separating them.

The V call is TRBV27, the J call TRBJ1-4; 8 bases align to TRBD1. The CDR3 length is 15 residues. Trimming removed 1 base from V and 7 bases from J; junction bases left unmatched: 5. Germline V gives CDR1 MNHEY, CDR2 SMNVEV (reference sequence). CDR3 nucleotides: TGTGCCAGCAGTTTATATACAGGGGGGCGTGAAAAACTGTTTTTT. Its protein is CASSLYTGGREKLFF.

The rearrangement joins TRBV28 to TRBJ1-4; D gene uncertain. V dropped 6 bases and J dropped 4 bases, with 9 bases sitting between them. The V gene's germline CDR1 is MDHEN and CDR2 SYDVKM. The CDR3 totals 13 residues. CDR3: CASRDGLNEKLFF. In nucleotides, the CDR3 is TGTGCCAGCAGGGACGGACTTAATGAAAAACTGTTTTTT. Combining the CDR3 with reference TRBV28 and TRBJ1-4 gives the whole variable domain DVKVTQSSRYLVKRTGEKVFLECVQDMDHENMFWYRQDPGLGLRLIYFSYDVKMKEKGDIPEGYSVSREKKERFSLILESASTNQTSMYLCASRDGLNEKLFFGSGTQLSVL.

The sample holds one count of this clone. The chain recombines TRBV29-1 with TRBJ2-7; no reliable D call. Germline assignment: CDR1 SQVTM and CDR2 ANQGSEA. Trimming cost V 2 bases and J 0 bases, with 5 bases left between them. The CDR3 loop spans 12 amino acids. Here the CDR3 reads CSVETGSYEQYF. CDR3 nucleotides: TGCAGCGTTGAAACCGGCTCCTACGAGCAGTACTTC.

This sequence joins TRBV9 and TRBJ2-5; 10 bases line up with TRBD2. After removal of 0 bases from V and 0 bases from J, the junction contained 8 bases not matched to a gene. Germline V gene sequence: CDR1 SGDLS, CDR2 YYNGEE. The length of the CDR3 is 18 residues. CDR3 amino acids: CASSVDASGRAYQETQYF. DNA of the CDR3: TGTGCCAGCAGCGTAGACGCTAGCGGGAGAGCGTACCAAGAGACCCAGTACTTC.

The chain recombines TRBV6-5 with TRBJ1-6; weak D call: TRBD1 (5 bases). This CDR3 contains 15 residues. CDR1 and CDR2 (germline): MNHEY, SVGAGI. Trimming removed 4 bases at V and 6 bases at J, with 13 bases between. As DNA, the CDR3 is TGTGCCAGCAGTTCAAGGACACTCTCTAATTCACCCCTCCACTTT. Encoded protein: CASSSRTLSNSPLHF.

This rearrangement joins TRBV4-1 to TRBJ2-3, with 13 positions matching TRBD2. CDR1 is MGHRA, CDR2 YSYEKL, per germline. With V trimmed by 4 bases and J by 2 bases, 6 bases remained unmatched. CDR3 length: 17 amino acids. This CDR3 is CASSPTGTSGTTDTQYF. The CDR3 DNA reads TGCGCCAGCAGCCCGACTGGGACTAGCGGGACCACAGATACGCAGTATTTT.

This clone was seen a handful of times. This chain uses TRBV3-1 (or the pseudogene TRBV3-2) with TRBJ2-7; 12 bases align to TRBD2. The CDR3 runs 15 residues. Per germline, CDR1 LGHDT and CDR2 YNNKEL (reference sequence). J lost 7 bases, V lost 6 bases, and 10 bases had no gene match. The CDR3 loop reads CASRARLAGALEQYF. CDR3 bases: TGTGCCAGCAGAGCACGACTAGCGGGGGCCTTGGAGCAGTACTTC.

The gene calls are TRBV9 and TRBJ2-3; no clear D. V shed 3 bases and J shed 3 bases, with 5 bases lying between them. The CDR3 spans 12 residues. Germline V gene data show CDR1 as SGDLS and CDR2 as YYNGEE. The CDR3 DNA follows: TGTGCCAGCAGCGCCCTAACAGATACGCAGTATTTT. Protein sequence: CASSALTDTQYF.

In DNA, the CDR3 is TGTGCCAGCAGCCCCGCCATTCGGACTAGCGGGCGCTACGAGCAGTACTTC. It is translated as CASSPAIRTSGRYEQYF. V is TRBV9 and J is TRBJ2-7; 11 bases line up with TRBD2. Trimming at V came to 4 bases and at J to 3 bases, leaving 12 bases not matched to a gene. Germline assignment: CDR1 SGDLS and CDR2 YYNGEE. The CDR3 spans 17 residues.

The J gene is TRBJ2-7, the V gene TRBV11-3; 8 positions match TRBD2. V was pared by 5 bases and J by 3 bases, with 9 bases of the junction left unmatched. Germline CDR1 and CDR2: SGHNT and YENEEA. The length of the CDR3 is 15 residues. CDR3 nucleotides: TGTGCCAGCAGCCTAAATAGCGGGACGGACTACGAGCAGTACTTC. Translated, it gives CASSLNSGTDYEQYF.

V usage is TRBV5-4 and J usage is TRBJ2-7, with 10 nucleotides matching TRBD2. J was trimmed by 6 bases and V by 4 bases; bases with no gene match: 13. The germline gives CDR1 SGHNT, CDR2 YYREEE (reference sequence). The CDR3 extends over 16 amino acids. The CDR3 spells CASSTRRSGRVSEQYF. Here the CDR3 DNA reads TGTGCCAGCAGCACCCGGAGGAGCGGGAGGGTGAGCGAGCAGTACTTC. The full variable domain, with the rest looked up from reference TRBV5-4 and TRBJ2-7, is ETGVTQSPTHLIKTRGQQVTLRCSSQSGHNTVSWYQQALGQGPQFIFQYYREEENGRGNFPPRFSGLQFPNYSSELNVNALELDDSALYLCASSTRRSGRVSEQYFGPGTRLTVT.

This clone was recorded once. CDR3 loop: CASSRPGQGINEKLFF. The CDR3 DNA reads TGTGCCAGCAGCCGACCGGGACAGGGGATTAATGAAAAACTGTTTTTT. The chain employs TRBV5-6 and TRBJ1-4; 10 bases line up with TRBD1. Germline V gene lookup returns CDR1 SGHDT and CDR2 YYEEEE. The CDR3 extends over 16 amino acids. The J segment lost 4 bases and the V segment lost 4 bases, leaving 7 bases of the junction unmatched. The full variable domain, with the rest looked up from reference TRBV5-6 and TRBJ1-4, is DAGVTQSPTHLIKTRGQQVTLRCSPKSGHDTVSWYQQALGQGPQFIFQYYEEEERQRGNFPDRFSGHQFPNYSSELNVNALLLGDSALYLCASSRPGQGINEKLFFGSGTQLSVL.

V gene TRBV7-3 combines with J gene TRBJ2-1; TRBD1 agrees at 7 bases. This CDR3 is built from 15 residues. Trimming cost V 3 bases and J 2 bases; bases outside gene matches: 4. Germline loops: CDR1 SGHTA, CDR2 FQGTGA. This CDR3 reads CASSFPGQTYNEQFF. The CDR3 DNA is TGTGCCAGCAGCTTCCCGGGACAGACCTACAATGAGCAGTTCTTC.

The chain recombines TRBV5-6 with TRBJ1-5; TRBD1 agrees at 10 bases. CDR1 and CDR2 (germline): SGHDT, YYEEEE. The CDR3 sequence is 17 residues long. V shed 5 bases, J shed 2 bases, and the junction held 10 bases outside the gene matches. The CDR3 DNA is TGTGCCAGCAGGGGGGACAGGGGAACTGTCGGCAATCAGCCCCAGCATTTT. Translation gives CASRGDRGTVGNQPQHF.

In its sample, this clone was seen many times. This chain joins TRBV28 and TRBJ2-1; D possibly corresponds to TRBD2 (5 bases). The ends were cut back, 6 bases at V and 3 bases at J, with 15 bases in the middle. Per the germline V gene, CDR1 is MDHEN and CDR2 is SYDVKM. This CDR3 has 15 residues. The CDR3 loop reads CASSLGLRDYNEQFF. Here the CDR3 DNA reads TGTGCCAGCAGCTTAGGGCTGAGGGACTACAATGAGCAGTTCTTC. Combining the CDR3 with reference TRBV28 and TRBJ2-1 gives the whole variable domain DVKVTQSSRYLVKRTGEKVFLECVQDMDHENMFWYRQDPGLGLRLIYFSYDVKMKEKGDIPEGYSVSREKKERFSLILESASTNQTSMYLCASSLGLRDYNEQFFGPGTRLTVL.

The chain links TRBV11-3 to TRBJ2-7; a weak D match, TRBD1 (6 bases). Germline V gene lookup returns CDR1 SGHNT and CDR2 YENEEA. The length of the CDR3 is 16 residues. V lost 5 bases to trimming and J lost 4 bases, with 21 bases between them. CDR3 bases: TGTGCCAGCAGCCTCCCCTTTACAGGGAAAGGGTACGAGCAGTACTTC. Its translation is CASSLPFTGKGYEQYF.

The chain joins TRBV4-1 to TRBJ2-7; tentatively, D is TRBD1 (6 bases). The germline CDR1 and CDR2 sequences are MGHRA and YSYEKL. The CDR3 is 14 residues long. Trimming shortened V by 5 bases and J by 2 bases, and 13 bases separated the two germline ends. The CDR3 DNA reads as TGCGCCAGCAGCTTTTCGACAGGAGCCTACGAGCAGTACTTC. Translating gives CASSFSTGAYEQYF.

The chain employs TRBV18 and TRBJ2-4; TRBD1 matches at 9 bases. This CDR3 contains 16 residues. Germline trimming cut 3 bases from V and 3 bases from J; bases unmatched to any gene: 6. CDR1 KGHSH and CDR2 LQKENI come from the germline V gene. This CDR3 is CASSPSPTGGKNIQYF. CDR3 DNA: TGTGCCAGCTCACCGAGTCCGACAGGGGGCAAAAACATTCAGTACTTC.

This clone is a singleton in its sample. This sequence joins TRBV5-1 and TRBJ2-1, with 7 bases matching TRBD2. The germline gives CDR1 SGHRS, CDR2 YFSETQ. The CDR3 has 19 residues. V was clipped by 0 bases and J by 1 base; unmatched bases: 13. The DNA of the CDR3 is TGCGCCAGCAGCTTGGAGCGGGGCCTCCAAACTTTTTCCTACAATGAGCAGTTCTTC. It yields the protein CASSLERGLQTFSYNEQFF.

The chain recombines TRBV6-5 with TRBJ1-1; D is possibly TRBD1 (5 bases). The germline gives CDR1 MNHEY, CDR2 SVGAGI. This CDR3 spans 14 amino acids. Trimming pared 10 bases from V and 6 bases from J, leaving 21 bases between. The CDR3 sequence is CAISFDSRYSEAFF. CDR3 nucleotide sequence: TGTGCCATTTCGTTTGACAGCCGTTACTCTGAAGCTTTCTTT.

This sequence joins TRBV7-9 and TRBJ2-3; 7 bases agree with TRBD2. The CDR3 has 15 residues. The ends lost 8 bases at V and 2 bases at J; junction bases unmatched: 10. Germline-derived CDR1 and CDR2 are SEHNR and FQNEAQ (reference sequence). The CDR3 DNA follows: TGTGCCAGCGGGCGCCCCGGGACTAACACAGATACGCAGTATTTT. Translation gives CASGRPGTNTDTQYF.

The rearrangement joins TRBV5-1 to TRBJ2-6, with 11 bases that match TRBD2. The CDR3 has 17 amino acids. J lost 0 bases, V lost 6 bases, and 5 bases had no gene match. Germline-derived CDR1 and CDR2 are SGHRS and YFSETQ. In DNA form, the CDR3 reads TGCGCCAGCACGGAACTAGCGGGAGTCTCTGGGGCCAACGTCCTGACTTTC. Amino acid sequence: CASTELAGVSGANVLTF.

CDR3 region: CASSSGTSGRWPYEQYF. CDR3 nucleotide sequence: TGTGCCAGCAGCTCTGGGACTAGCGGGCGGTGGCCCTACGAGCAGTACTTC. The J gene is TRBJ2-7, the V gene TRBV7-9, with TRBD2 matching over 12 bases. This CDR3 is built from 17 residues. Looked up from germline, CDR1 is SEHNR and CDR2 is FQNEAQ (reference sequence). With 4 bases clipped from V and 2 bases from J, the junction kept 9 bases outside the gene matches.